This TCR beta chain was profiled in a study of T cell responses to AZD1222 COVID-19 vaccine. In the study overall: Researchers grouped second doses given at about 4 or about 12 weeks into one pool.

This CDR3 comprises 19 residues. The junction had 12 bases not matched to a gene; V was cut back by 5 bases and J by 0 bases. Germline CDR1 MNHEY, CDR2 SMNVEV (reference sequence). General study results and limits: The number of AZD1222 recipients seropositive at baseline was only five to seven.

On this clone: Its antigen is currently unknown.

Measured with immunoSEQ multiplex PCR; TCRdb has only the in-frame clones, and not every one. The data hold roughly 150,000 clones, with over 80% observed a single time. The rearrangement uses TRBV27 and TRBJ2-1; TRBD2 matches at 11 bases. This TCR was recovered from an adult in good health. The sequences come from peripheral blood, collected on day 0 of AZD1222 vaccination. CDR3 amino acids: CASSPLAGGSLSSYNEQFF. CDR3 DNA sequence: TGTGCCAGCAGTCCCCTAGCGGGGGGTTCCCTAAGCTCCTACAATGAGCAGTTCTTC.